This entry lists 13 T cell receptor beta chains sequenced from one sample in a study of blood T cell dynamics during melanoma immunotherapy. The time point was: week 3, after first cycle of checkpoint inhibitor. The assay was immunoSEQ multiplex PCR, and TCRdb's table has in-frame clones only and misses some. Here the sample spans 25,000 to 35,000 clones, roughly 88% being singletons. The material was blood, obtained from a patient treated with checkpoint blockade. The source of these receptors is a human donor with melanoma.

Concerning this clone: One end of the junction varies from germline; a read error may be responsible. The chain uses TRBV7-2 and TRBJ2-2; 11 positions match TRBD2. The CDR3 spans 15 residues. The germline V gene has CDR1 SGHTA and CDR2 FQGNSA. The CDR3 DNA reads as TGTGCCAGCAGCCTAGCGGGGGGGAACACCGGGGAGCTGTTTTTT. As protein: CASSLAGGNTGELFF.

The rearrangement joins TRBV19 to TRBJ1-6; the D gene is possibly TRBD1 (6 bases). Trimming removed 10 bases from V and 4 bases from J, with 11 bases in between. The CDR3 is made up of 13 amino acids. In germline, CDR1 is LNHDA, CDR2 SQIVND (reference sequence). CDR3 nucleotide sequence: TGTGCCACTTCGGACAGTTATAATTCACCCCTCCACTTT. This encodes CATSDSYNSPLHF.

The chain couples TRBV5-6 to TRBJ2-5, with D uncertain. This CDR3 has 13 residues. V lost 2 bases and J lost 1, with 6 bases in between. Germline CDR1 is SGHDT and CDR2 is YYEEEE. The CDR3 is CASSFTSQETQYF. The DNA of the CDR3 is TGTGCCAGCAGCTTTACGTCCCAAGAGACCCAGTACTTC.

The V and J genes are TRBV28 and TRBJ2-7; perhaps TRBD1 as D (7 bases). The CDR3 has 15 amino acids. Germline V lookup: CDR1 MDHEN, CDR2 SYDVKM. Trimming removed 7 bases from V and 5 bases from J, with 21 bases in between. CDR3: CASIPQGGGYHEQYF. As DNA, the CDR3 is TGTGCCAGCATTCCTCAGGGGGGTGGGTATCACGAGCAGTACTTC.

The V call is TRBV5-1, the J call TRBJ1-5; D might be TRBD1 (6 bases). The V and J ends lost 0 bases and 3 bases respectively, with 10 bases between them. The CDR3 spans 15 residues. The germline V gene encodes CDR1 SGHRS and CDR2 YFSETQ. CDR3 protein: CASSLAGVNNQPQHF. The CDR3 nucleotides are TGCGCCAGCAGCTTGGCAGGGGTAAACAATCAGCCCCAGCATTTT.

The genes are TRBV5-8 and TRBJ2-4, with D perhaps assigned TRBD1 or TRBD2 (5 bases each). CDR3 length: 15 amino acids. V was clipped by 3 bases and J by 0 bases, with 10 bases between them. Germline loops: CDR1 SGHTS, CDR2 YDEGEE. CDR3 bases: TGTGCCAGCAGCTCGGATGGGACAGCCAAAAACATTCAGTACTTC. The encoded protein is CASSSDGTAKNIQYF.

The chain recombines TRBV30 with TRBJ2-7; possible D gene TRBD2, 7 bases. The germline V gene has CDR1 GTSNPN and CDR2 SVGIG (reference sequence). CDR3 length: 13 residues. V was cut by 1 base and J by 5 bases, with 12 bases left in between. The DNA of the CDR3 is TGTGCCTGGAGTGGACAAGGGGGGGACGAGCAGTACTTC. Protein sequence: CAWSGQGGDEQYF.

The V call is TRBV29-1, the J call TRBJ1-3; 10 bases match TRBD1. CDR1 SQVTM and CDR2 ANQGSEA come from the germline V gene. V lost 1 base and J lost 2; bases outside the gene matches: 20. The CDR3 spans 21 residues. CDR3 protein: CSVEVGRGTGEEERTGNTIYF. CDR3 in DNA: TGCAGCGTTGAAGTGGGGCGCGGGACAGGGGAAGAGGAACGAACTGGAAACACCATATATTTT.

V gene TRBV12-5 combines with J gene TRBJ2-5, with D perhaps matching TRBD1 (7 bases). The CDR3 spans 14 residues. V lost 1 base and J lost 5, with 11 bases in between. Germline lookup yields CDR1 LGHNT and CDR2 FRNRAP. CDR3 nucleotides: TGTGCTAGTGGTTTGGCAGGGGGGTGGGAGACCCAGTACTTC. This encodes CASGLAGGWETQYF.

The rearrangement links TRBV5-5 to TRBJ2-7, with 10 bases aligning to TRBD1. Looked up from germline, CDR1 is SGHKS and CDR2 is YYEKEE (reference sequence). V shed 3 bases and J 5 bases; nucleotides not matched to a gene: 5. The CDR3 spans 14 residues. The chain's CDR3 is CASSWGQGRNEQYF. The DNA of the CDR3 is TGTGCCAGCAGCTGGGGACAGGGGCGAAACGAGCAGTACTTC. Full variable domain (rest looked up from reference TRBV5-5 and TRBJ2-7): DAGVTQSPTHLIKTRGQQVTLRCSPISGHKSVSWYQQVLGQGPQFIFQYYEKEERGRGNFPDRFSARQFPNYSSELNVNALLLGDSALYLCASSWGQGRNEQYFGPGTRLTVT.

Points on this clone: Other DNA variants within this sample encode the same CDR3. The chain uses TRBV6-1 and TRBJ1-2; 7 bases match TRBD1. Trimming removed 3 bases from V and 3 bases from J; junction bases left unmatched: 4. The CDR3 runs to 14 residues. The V gene's germline CDR1 is MNHNS and CDR2 SASEGT. For the CDR3, the DNA is TGTGCCAGCAGTGAGACCGGGACAGACTATGGCTACACCTTC. Protein: CASSETGTDYGYTF.

This chain uses TRBV5-4 with TRBJ2-3; 13 bases align to TRBD2. Germline CDR1 SGHNT, CDR2 YYREEE (reference sequence). V lost 2 bases and J lost 3; bases outside the gene matches: 3. This CDR3 spans 16 amino acids. The CDR3 protein is CASSLWTSGRTDTQYF. DNA for the CDR3: TGTGCCAGCAGCTTATGGACTAGCGGGAGAACAGATACGCAGTATTTT.

The chain carries TRBV10-2 and TRBJ2-7; D perhaps matches TRBD1 (6 bases). V lost 8 bases to trimming and J lost 0 bases, with 14 bases between them. The CDR3 runs 14 residues. In germline, CDR1 is WSHSY, CDR2 SAAADI. CDR3 sequence (DNA): TGCGCCAGCGGGGCAGGGGTTAGCTCCTACGAGCAGTACTTC. Translating gives CASGAGVSSYEQYF.